The rows below give T cell receptor beta chains drawn from one sample of a study of T cell changes during pregnancy in multiple sclerosis. Sequencing was performed with immunoSEQ multiplex PCR; in TCRdb, only in-frame clones are kept and a portion is missing. The profile shows about 42,000 clones, 87% of them singletons. The sequencing here drew on CD4+ T cells from peripheral blood mononuclear cells, taken after pregnancy. The origin of the receptors is a female donor with multiple sclerosis, enrolled in a pregnancy study. Both conserved end residues are part of each CDR3. D genes are given only for firm matches. Clone size, where shown, is once, few, many, or a class for clones that have expanded.

cdr3_aa | cdr3_nt | v_call | d_call | cdr3_length | clone_size | j_call
CASARGGAYEQYF | TGTGCCAGCGCCCGGGGGGGGGCCTACGAGCAGTACTTC | TRBV28 | TRBD2 | 13 | - | TRBJ2-7
CASSPYRDYPPQHF | TGTGCCAGCTCACCTTACAGGGACTATCCGCCCCAGCATTTT | TRBV18 | - | 14 | - | TRBJ1-5
CASSNGQPGRWDTQYF | TGTGCCAGTAGCAACGGACAGCCCGGGCGGTGGGATACGCAGTATTTT | TRBV19 | - | 16 | - | TRBJ2-3
CASSIDRPGRDSPLHF | TGTGCCAGTAGTATAGATCGGCCAGGGCGTGATTCACCCCTCCACTTT | TRBV19 | - | 16 | - | TRBJ1-6
CASSRTYQETQYF | TGTGCCAGCAGCCGGACTTACCAAGAGACCCAGTACTTC | TRBV14 | - | 13 | once | TRBJ2-5
CASSLERGGTGELFF | TGCGCCAGCAGCTTGGAAAGGGGGGGTACCGGGGAGCTGTTTTTT | TRBV5-1 | - | 15 | - | TRBJ2-2
CASSLNLGGGNNSPLHF | TGTGCCAGCAGCCTGAACTTAGGGGGCGGCAATAATTCACCCCTCCACTTT | TRBV9 | TRBD1 | 17 | - | TRBJ1-6
CASSPFHSGAPQETQYF | TGTGCCAGCTCACCTTTCCACTCAGGGGCGCCCCAAGAGACCCAGTACTTC | TRBV18 | - | 17 | - | TRBJ2-5
CATRQGRGGELFF | TGCGCCACCAGACAGGGGCGCGGCGGGGAGCTGTTTTTT | TRBV10-1 | TRBD1 | 13 | once | TRBJ2-2
CASSLQGFDYGYTF | TGTGCCAGCAGTTTACAGGGATTCGACTATGGCTACACCTTC | TRBV2 | - | 14 | - | TRBJ1-2
CASRTDRCQKFMNTEAFF | TGTGCCAGCAGAACAGACAGGTGTCAAAAATTCATGAACACTGAAGCTTTCTTT | TRBV11-3 | - | 18 | - | TRBJ1-1
CASSPTATRGYQPQHF | TGTGCCAGCTCACCGACTGCAACCCGGGGATACCAGCCCCAGCATTTT | TRBV18 | - | 16 | - | TRBJ1-5
CASSSWRGGQTQYF | TGTGCCAGCAGCTCTTGGCGGGGGGGCCAAACGCAGTATTTT | TRBV4-2 | TRBD2 | 14 | - | TRBJ2-3
CASSPQAGVNTEAFF | TGCGCCAGCAGCCCCCAGGCAGGGGTGAACACTGAAGCTTTCTTT | TRBV5-1 | - | 15 | few | TRBJ1-1
CASSVDRGSYNEQFF | TGTGCCAGCAGCGTAGACCGGGGGAGCTACAATGAGCAGTTCTTC | TRBV9 | - | 15 | - | TRBJ2-1
CASSLGAGQGYEQYF | TGTGCCAGCAGTTTAGGAGCGGGACAGGGGTACGAGCAGTACTTC | TRBV27 | TRBD1 | 15 | - | TRBJ2-7
CASSGGGDTDTQYF | TGCGCCAGCAGTGGCGGGGGGGACACAGATACGCAGTATTTT | TRBV4-3 | TRBD2 | 14 | - | TRBJ2-3
CASSPWGPLGEQYF | TGTGCCAGCAGCCCATGGGGGCCTTTGGGTGAGCAGTACTTC | TRBV7-8 | - | 14 | few | TRBJ2-7
CASSDSTTTDTQYF | TGTGCCAGCAGCGACTCAACAACCACAGATACGCAGTATTTT | TRBV27 | - | 14 | - | TRBJ2-3
CASSYGINYGYTF | TGTGCCAGCAGCTACGGGATTAACTATGGCTACACCTTC | TRBV7-2 | - | 13 | few | TRBJ1-2
CASSERTASGNTIYF | TGTGCCAGTAGTGAAAGGACAGCCTCTGGAAACACCATATATTTT | TRBV19 | - | 15 | - | TRBJ1-3
CASSVYAPLSGHREKLFF | TGTGCCAGCAGCGTATATGCGCCTCTAAGTGGGCACCGTGAAAAACTGTTTTTT | TRBV7-9 | - | 18 | - | TRBJ1-4
CASSRTGRGGTGELFF | TGTGCCAGCAGCCGGACGGGGCGGGGGGGCACCGGGGAGCTGTTTTTT | TRBV5-6 | TRBD2 | 16 | - | TRBJ2-2
CASSLLGQGVQGYTF | TGTGCCAGCAGCCTCCTCGGACAAGGGGTTCAGGGCTACACCTTC | TRBV6-1 | - | 15 | - | TRBJ1-2
CASSNRGETQYF | TGTGCCAGCAGTAACAGGGGAGAGACCCAGTACTTC | TRBV2 | TRBD1 | 12 | - | TRBJ2-5
CASSSWTGGAGGYTF | TGTGCCAGCAGTTCCTGGACAGGGGGCGCCGGTGGCTACACCTTC | TRBV6-5 | TRBD1 | 15 | - | TRBJ1-2
CASSLERTSGANVLTF | TGTGCCAGCAGCTTAGAGCGCACCTCTGGGGCCAACGTCCTGACTTTC | TRBV7-9 | - | 16 | - | TRBJ2-6
CASSLTTSNYGYTF | TGTGCCAGCAGCTTGACGACTTCTAACTATGGCTACACCTTC | TRBV5-5 | - | 14 | - | TRBJ1-2
CASTSTESSSYEQYF | TGTGCCAGCACCTCAACAGAGTCGAGCTCCTACGAGCAGTACTTC | TRBV2 | - | 15 | - | TRBJ2-7
CARQPQHF | TGCGCGAGGCAGCCCCAGCATTTT | TRBV10-1 | - | 8 | - | TRBJ1-5
CASSLWGGSYNEQFF | TGTGCCAGCAGCTTGTGGGGGGGGTCCTACAATGAGCAGTTCTTC | TRBV7-3 | TRBD2 | 15 | - | TRBJ2-1
CASRVLAGGYSYNEQFF | TGTGCCAGCAGGGTACTAGCGGGGGGCTACTCCTACAATGAGCAGTTCTTC | TRBV2 | TRBD2 | 17 | - | TRBJ2-1
CASSQGVGTEAFF | TGCGCCAGCAGCCAGGGGGTTGGCACTGAAGCTTTCTTT | TRBV5-1 | TRBD1 | 13 | - | TRBJ1-1
CAWSNQGWGEKLFF | TGTGCCTGGAGTAACCAGGGTTGGGGTGAAAAACTGTTTTTT | TRBV30 | - | 14 | - | TRBJ1-4
CASSEGSASRNTIYF | TGTGCCAGCAGTGAGGGTAGCGCTAGCCGTAACACCATATATTTT | TRBV6-1 | - | 15 | - | TRBJ1-3
CASSDRGYGYTF | TGTGCCAGCAGTGACAGGGGGTATGGCTACACCTTC | TRBV2 | TRBD1 | 12 | - | TRBJ1-2
CASSSGQGQGETQYF | TGTGCCAGCAGCTCGGGACAGGGCCAGGGAGAGACCCAGTACTTC | TRBV9 | TRBD1 | 15 | - | TRBJ2-5
CASSFYLGELFF | TGTGCCAGCAGCTTTTATTTAGGGGAGCTGTTTTTT | TRBV7-2 | - | 12 | - | TRBJ2-2
CASSLGAQETQYF | TGTGCCAGCAGCTTGGGAGCCCAAGAGACCCAGTACTTC | TRBV5-8 | - | 13 | - | TRBJ2-5
CASSLGANTEAFF | TGTGCCAGCAGCCTGGGGGCGAACACTGAAGCTTTCTTT | TRBV7-3 | - | 13 | - | TRBJ1-1
CASSETSGGPYNEQFF | TGCGCCAGCAGTGAGACGAGCGGGGGGCCCTACAATGAGCAGTTCTTC | TRBV10-1 | TRBD2 | 16 | - | TRBJ2-1
CASSSGSGEKLFF | TGTGCCAGCAGTTCGGGAAGCGGTGAAAAACTGTTTTTT | TRBV6-6 | - | 13 | - | TRBJ1-4
CAPFYSYEQYF | TGTGCCCCCTTCTACTCCTACGAGCAGTACTTC | TRBV28 | - | 11 | - | TRBJ2-7
CASSSGDKGQDSYEQYF | TGTGCCAGCAGCTCAGGTGATAAGGGACAGGACTCCTACGAGCAGTACTTC | TRBV11-3 | TRBD1 | 17 | once | TRBJ2-7
CASSPLGTSGYQETQYF | TGCGCCAGCAGCCCCCTAGGGACTAGTGGTTACCAAGAGACCCAGTACTTC | TRBV4-3 | TRBD2 | 17 | once | TRBJ2-5
CASSLSTVGNTIYF | TGTGCCAGCAGTTTATCGACTGTTGGAAACACCATATATTTT | TRBV27 | - | 14 | - | TRBJ1-3
CASSPLRGGGGRNEQYF | TGTGCCAGTAGTCCCCTCCGGGGAGGAGGGGGCAGGAACGAGCAGTACTTC | TRBV19 | - | 17 | - | TRBJ2-7
CASSEASYGYTF | TGTGCCAGCAGTGAAGCGTCTTATGGCTACACCTTC | TRBV2 | - | 12 | - | TRBJ1-2
CASSVRQNPFYNEQFF | TGTGCCAGCAGCGTCCGACAGAACCCCTTCTACAATGAGCAGTTCTTC | TRBV9 | - | 16 | - | TRBJ2-1
CASSLRAGVSTDTQYF | TGTGCCAGCAGCTTACGGGCGGGGGTTAGCACAGATACGCAGTATTTT | TRBV11-2 | TRBD2 | 16 | - | TRBJ2-3
CASSVDEGVYGYTF | TGTGCCAGCAGCGTAGATGAGGGGGTCTATGGCTACACCTTC | TRBV9 | - | 14 | - | TRBJ1-2
CASSPRVDSYNEQFF | TGTGCCAGCTCACCGCGAGTTGACTCCTACAATGAGCAGTTCTTC | TRBV18 | - | 15 | - | TRBJ2-1
CASSDSARGQEYEQYF | TGTGCCAGCAGTGACTCTGCGAGGGGGCAAGAATACGAGCAGTACTTC | TRBV6-4 | TRBD1 | 16 | - | TRBJ2-7
CSVSAGWGMTNTEAFF | TGCAGCGTTTCGGCAGGGTGGGGTATGACGAACACTGAAGCTTTCTTT | TRBV29-1 | - | 16 | - | TRBJ1-1
CASSIGAYSNQPQHF | TGTGCCAGTAGTATTGGAGCTTATAGCAATCAGCCCCAGCATTTT | TRBV19 | - | 15 | medium-sized | TRBJ1-5
CASSHLGQGNTEAFF | TGTGCCAGCAGCCACCTGGGACAGGGGAACACTGAAGCTTTCTTT | TRBV4-2 | TRBD1 | 15 | - | TRBJ1-1
CAISVQNTEAFF | TGTGCCATCAGTGTCCAGAACACTGAAGCTTTCTTT | TRBV10-3 | - | 12 | - | TRBJ1-1
CASSSFDTEAFF | TGTGCCAGCAGTTCCTTTGACACCGAAGCTTTCTTT | TRBV6-6 | - | 12 | - | TRBJ1-1
CASRGQRGSGNTIYF | TGTGCCAGCAGGGGACAGCGCGGCTCTGGAAACACCATATATTTT | TRBV7-2 | TRBD1 | 15 | - | TRBJ1-3
CASRDRSNSPLHF | TGTGCCAGTAGAGACAGGTCAAATTCACCCCTCCACTTT | TRBV19 | - | 13 | - | TRBJ1-6